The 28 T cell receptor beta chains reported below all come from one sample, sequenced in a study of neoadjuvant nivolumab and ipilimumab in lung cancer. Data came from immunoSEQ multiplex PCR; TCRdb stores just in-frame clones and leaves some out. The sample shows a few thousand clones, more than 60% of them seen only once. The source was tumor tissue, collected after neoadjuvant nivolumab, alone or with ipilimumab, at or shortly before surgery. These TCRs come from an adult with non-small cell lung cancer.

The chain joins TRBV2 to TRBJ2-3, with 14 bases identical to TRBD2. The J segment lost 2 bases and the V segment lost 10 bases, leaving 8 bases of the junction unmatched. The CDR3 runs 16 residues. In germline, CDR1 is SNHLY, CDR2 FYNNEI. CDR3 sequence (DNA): TGTGCCACCCAACGACTAGCGGGGGGGCTCACAGATACGCAGTATTTT. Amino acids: CATQRLAGGLTDTQYF.

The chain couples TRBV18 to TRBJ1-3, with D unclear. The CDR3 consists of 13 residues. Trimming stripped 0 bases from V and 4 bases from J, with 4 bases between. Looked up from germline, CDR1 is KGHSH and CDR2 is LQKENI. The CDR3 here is CASSPPGGNTIYF. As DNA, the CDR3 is TGTGCCAGCTCACCACCTGGAGGAAACACCATATATTTT. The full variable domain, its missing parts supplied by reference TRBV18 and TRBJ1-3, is NAGVMQNPRHLVRRRGQEARLRCSPMKGHSHVYWYRQLPEEGLKFMVYLQKENIIDESGMPKERFSAEFPKEGPSILRIQQVVRGDSAAYFCASSPPGGNTIYFGEGSWLTVV.

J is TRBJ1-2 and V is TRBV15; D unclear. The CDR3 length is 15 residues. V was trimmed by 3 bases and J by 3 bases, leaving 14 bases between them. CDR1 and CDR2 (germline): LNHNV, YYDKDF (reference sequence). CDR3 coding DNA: TGTGCCACCAGCAGGCCCGGACCAGGATACTATGGCTACACCTTC. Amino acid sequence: CATSRPGPGYYGYTF.

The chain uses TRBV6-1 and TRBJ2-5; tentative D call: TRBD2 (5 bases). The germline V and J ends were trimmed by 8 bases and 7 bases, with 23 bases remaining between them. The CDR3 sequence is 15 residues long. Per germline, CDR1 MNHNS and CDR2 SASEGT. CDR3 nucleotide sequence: TGTGCCAGCTCCCCGGCGGCGGGCTCAGAGTCGACCCAGTACTTC. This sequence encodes CASSPAAGSESTQYF.

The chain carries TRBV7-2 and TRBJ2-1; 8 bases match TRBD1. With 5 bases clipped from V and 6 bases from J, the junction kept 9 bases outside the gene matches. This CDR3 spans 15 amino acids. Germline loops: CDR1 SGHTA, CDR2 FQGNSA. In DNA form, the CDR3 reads TGTGCCAGCAGCCTAGTCGGGGGACAGGCCAATGAGCAGTTCTTC. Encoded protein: CASSLVGGQANEQFF.

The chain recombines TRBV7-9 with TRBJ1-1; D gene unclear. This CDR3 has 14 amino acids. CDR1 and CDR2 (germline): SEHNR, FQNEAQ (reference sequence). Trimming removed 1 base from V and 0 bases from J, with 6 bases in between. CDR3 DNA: TGTGCCAGCAGCTTAGACGGGTTGAACACTGAAGCTTTCTTT. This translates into CASSLDGLNTEAFF. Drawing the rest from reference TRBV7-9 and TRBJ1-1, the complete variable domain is DTGVSQNPRHKITKRGQNVTFRCDPISEHNRLYWYRQTLGQGPEFLTYFQNEAQLEKSRLLSDRFSAERPKGSFSTLEIQRTEQGDSAMYLCASSLDGLNTEAFFGQGTRLTVV.

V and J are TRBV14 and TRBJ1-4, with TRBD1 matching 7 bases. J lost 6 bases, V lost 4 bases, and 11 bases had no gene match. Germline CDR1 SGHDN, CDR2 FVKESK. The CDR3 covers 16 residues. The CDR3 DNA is TGTGCCAGCAGCCGAAGGGAAGGGGGCATGGATGAAAAACTGTTTTTT. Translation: CASSRREGGMDEKLFF.

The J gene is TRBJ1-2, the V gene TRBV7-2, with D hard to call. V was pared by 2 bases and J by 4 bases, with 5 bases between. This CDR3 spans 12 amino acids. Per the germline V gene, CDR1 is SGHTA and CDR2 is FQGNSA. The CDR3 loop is CASSLTVYGYTF. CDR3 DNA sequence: TGTGCCAGCAGCTTAACCGTCTATGGCTACACCTTC.

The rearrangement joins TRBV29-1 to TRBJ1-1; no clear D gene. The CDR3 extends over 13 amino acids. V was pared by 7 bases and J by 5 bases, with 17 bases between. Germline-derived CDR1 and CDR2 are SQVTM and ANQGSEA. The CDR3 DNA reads TGCAGCGCTATAGAGGGAGTTGGGACTGAAGCTTTCTTT. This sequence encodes CSAIEGVGTEAFF.

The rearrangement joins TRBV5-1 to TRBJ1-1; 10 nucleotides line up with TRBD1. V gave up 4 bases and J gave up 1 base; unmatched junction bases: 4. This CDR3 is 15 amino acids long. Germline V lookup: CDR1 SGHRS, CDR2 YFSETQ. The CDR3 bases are TGCGCCAGCAGCCAGACAGGGGGCTGGAACACTGAAGCTTTCTTT. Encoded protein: CASSQTGGWNTEAFF.

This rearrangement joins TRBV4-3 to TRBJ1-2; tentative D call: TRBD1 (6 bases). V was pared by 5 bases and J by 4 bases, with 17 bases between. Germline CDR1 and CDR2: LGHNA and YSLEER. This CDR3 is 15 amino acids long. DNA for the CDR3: TGCGCCAGCAGCTCCAGTTCGACAGGATCCTATGGCTACACCTTC. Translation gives CASSSSSTGSYGYTF.

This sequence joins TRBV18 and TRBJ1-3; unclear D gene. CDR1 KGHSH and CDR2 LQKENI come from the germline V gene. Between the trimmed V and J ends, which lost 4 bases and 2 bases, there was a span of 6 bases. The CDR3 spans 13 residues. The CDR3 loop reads CASSREAGNTIYF. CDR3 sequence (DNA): TGTGCCAGCTCACGGGAGGCTGGAAACACCATATATTTT.

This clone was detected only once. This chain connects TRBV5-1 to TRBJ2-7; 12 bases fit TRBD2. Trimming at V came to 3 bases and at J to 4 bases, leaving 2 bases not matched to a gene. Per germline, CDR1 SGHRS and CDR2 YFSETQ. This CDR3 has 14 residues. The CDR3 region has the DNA TGCGCCAGCAGCTCCGGGACTAGCGGGTACGAGCAGTACTTC. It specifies CASSSGTSGYEQYF.

The CDR3 coding sequence is TGTGCCAGAAGCGTTTCCGACAGGGGGAGCTCCTACGAGCAGTACGTC. Protein product: CARSVSDRGSSYEQYV. The V call is TRBV5-3, the J call TRBJ2-7; the match to TRBD1 covers 9 bases. TRBV5-3 is identified as an open reading frame with a role that is uncertain. V was pared by 4 bases and J by 0 bases, with 8 bases of the junction left unmatched. This CDR3 has 16 amino acids.

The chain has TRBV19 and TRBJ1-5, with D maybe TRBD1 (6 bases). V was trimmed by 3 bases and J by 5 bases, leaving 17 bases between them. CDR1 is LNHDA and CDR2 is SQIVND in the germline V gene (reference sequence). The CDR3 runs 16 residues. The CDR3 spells CASSIQGPPGHQPQHF. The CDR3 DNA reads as TGTGCCAGTAGTATTCAGGGGCCACCTGGCCATCAGCCCCAGCATTTT.

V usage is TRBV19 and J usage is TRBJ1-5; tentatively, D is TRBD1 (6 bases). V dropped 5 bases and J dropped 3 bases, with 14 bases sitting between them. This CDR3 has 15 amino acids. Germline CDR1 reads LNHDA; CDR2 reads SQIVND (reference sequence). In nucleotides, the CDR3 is TGTGCCAGTAGTGCCCTTTGGGACAACAATCAGCCCCAGCATTTT. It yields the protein CASSALWDNNQPQHF.

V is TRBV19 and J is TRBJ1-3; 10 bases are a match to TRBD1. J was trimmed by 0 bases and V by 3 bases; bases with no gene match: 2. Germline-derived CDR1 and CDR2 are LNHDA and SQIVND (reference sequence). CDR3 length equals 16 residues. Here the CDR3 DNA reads TGTGCCAGTAGTATGGGACAGGGGAGCTCTGGAAACACCATATATTTT. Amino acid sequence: CASSMGQGSSGNTIYF.

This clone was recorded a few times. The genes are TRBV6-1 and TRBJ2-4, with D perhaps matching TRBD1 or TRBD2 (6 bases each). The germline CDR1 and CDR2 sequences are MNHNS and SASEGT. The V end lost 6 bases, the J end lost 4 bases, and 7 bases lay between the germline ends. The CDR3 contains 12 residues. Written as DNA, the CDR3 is TGTGCCAGCAGAGGGGGGAAAAACATTCAGTACTTC. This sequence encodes CASRGGKNIQYF.

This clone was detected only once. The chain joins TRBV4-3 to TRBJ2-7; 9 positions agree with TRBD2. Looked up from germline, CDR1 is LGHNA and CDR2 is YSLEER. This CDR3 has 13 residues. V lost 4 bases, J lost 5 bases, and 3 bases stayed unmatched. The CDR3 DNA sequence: TGCGCCAGCAGCCCGGGACTAGCTAACGAGCAGTACTTC. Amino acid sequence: CASSPGLANEQYF.

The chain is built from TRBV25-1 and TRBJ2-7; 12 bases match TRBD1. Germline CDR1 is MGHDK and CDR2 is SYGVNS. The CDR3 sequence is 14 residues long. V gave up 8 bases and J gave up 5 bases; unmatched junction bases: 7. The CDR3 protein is CASQGQGAFNEQYF. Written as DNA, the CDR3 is TGTGCCAGCCAGGGACAGGGGGCGTTTAACGAGCAGTACTTC.

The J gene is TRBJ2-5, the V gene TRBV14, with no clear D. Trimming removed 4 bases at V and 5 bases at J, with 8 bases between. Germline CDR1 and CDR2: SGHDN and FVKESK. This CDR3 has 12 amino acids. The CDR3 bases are TGTGCCAGCAGCCGGGGTCGTGAGACCCAGTACTTC. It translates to CASSRGRETQYF. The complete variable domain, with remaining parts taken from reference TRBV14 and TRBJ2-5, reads EAGVTQFPSHSVIEKGQTVTLRCDPISGHDNLYWYRRVMGKEIKFLLHFVKESKQDESGMPNNRFLAERTGGTYSTLKVQPAELEDSGVYFCASSRGRETQYFGPGTRLLVL.

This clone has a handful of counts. The CDR3 DNA sequence: TGTGCCAGCGGGTCTCTGATGCGGGGGAATGAAAAACTGTTTTTT. Translating it yields CASGSLMRGNEKLFF. V and J are TRBV5-6 and TRBJ1-4; maybe TRBD1 (5 bases). V shed 7 bases and J shed 5 bases, with 18 bases lying between them. CDR3 length: 15 amino acids. Germline CDR1 is SGHDT and CDR2 is YYEEEE.

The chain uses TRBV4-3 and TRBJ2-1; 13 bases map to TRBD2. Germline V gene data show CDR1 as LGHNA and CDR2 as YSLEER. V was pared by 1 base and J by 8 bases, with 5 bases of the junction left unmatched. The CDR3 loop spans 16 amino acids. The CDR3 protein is CASSQGTSGGVYEQFF. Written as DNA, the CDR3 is TGCGCCAGCAGCCAAGGAACTAGCGGGGGGGTTTATGAGCAGTTCTTC.

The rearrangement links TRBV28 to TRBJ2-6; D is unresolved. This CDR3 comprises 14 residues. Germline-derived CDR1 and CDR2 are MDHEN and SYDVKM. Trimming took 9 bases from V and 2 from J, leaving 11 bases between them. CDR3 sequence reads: CASGNQAGANVLTF. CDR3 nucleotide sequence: TGTGCCAGTGGGAATCAGGCTGGGGCCAACGTCCTGACTTTC. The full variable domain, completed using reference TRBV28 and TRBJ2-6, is DVKVTQSSRYLVKRTGEKVFLECVQDMDHENMFWYRQDPGLGLRLIYFSYDVKMKEKGDIPEGYSVSREKKERFSLILESASTNQTSMYLCASGNQAGANVLTFGAGSRLTVL.

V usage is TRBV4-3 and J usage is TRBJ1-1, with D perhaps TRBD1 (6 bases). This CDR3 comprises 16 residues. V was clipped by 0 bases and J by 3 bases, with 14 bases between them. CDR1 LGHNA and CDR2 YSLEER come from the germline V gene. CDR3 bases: TGCGCCAGCAGCCAAGAGAAAAGGGGGTGGGACACTGAAGCTTTCTTT. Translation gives CASSQEKRGWDTEAFF.

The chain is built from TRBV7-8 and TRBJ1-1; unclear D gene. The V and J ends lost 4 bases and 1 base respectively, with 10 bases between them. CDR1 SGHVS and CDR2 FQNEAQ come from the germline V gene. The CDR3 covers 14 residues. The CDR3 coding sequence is TGTGCCAGCAGCTGGGGTAGGGCGAACACTGAAGCTTTCTTT. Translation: CASSWGRANTEAFF.

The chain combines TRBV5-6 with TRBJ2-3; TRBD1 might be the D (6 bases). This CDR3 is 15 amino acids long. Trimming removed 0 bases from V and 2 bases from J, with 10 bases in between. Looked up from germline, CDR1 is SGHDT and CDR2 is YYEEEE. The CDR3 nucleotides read TGTGCCAGCAGCTTGGACCAGGGGTACACAGATACGCAGTATTTT. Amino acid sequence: CASSLDQGYTDTQYF.

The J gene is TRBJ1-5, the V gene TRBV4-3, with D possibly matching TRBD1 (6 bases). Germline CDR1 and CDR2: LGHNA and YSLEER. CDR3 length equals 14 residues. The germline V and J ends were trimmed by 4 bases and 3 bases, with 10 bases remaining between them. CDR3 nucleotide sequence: TGCGCCAGCAGCCCCCAGGGGAACAATCAGCCCCAGCATTTT. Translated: CASSPQGNNQPQHF.